This T cell receptor (beta chain) was retrieved from a study of Graves' ophthalmopathy and Graves' hyperthyroidism. As the template, RNA transcripts were used to amplify TCR beta CDR3 regions. Following a first-round RT-PCR that used HTBI primers, a second-round multiplex PCR was carried out. MiXCR, applied by TCRdb to the multiplex PCR reads, yields one record per CDR3 protein. Found here are approximately 700,000 distinct CDR3 sequences, just over 40% of them singletons; the top ten hold 3% to 4%. Clinical symptoms, serum thyroxine, TRAb, thyroid ultrasound and orbital computed tomography formed the basis of diagnosis. Fresh peripheral blood (more than 9.5 ml) yielded the PBMCs. Germline values: CDR1 SGHVS, CDR2 FNYEAQ. This CDR3 region has 13 residues. Between the trimmed V and J ends, which lost 5 bases and 11 bases, there was a span of 13 bases.

The genes are TRBV7-6 and TRBJ1-6; D is unclear. Sequencing was done on a sample of peripheral blood. This TCR came from an adult man with Graves' ophthalmopathy. DNA for the CDR3: TGTGCCAGCAGCCCTGGCGGTGAGGCACCCCTCCACTTT. This translates into CASSPGGEAPLHF.